The rows below give T cell receptor beta chains drawn from one sample of a study of early T cells in non-severe SARS-CoV-2 infection. MiXCR, applied by TCRdb to the 5' RACE reads, yields one record per CDR3 protein. The data show some 80,000 distinct CDR3 sequences, roughly 13% seen once. The sequenced sample was whole blood. Receptor source: an adult who was a healthcare worker with PCR-confirmed SARS-CoV-2 infection or an uninfected control (not recorded which). Both conserved end residues are part of each CDR3. D genes are given only for firm matches. Clone size is not always given. Where it is, it says once, few, many or a class for expanded clones.

size	V	J	D	DNA	CDR3
NA	TRBV7-3	TRBJ2-2	NA	TGTGCCAGCAGCCCAAATAGCCGTCGGGGCACCGGGGAGCTGTTTTTT	CASSPNSRRGTGELFF
NA	TRBV11-2	TRBJ2-7	TRBD1	TGTGCCAGCACGCAGGGGGCGTGGGACTACGAGCAGTACTTC	CASTQGAWDYEQYF
many	TRBV18	TRBJ1-2	NA	TGTGCCAGCTCACCAAGGGAGAGCTACACCTTC	CASSPRESYTF
many	TRBV2	TRBJ2-1	TRBD2	TGTGCCAGCAGTGAACTAGCGGGGGGCAATGAGCAGTTCTTC	CASSELAGGNEQFF
NA	TRBV4-3	TRBJ2-7	TRBD2	TGCGCCAGCAGCCAACTAGCGGGGGATTCTTACGAGCAGTACTTC	CASSQLAGDSYEQYF
NA	TRBV5-5	TRBJ2-2	TRBD2	TGTGCCAGCAGCTTCGGACTAGCCGGCGGGTTGGGGGAGCTGTTTTTT	CASSFGLAGGLGELFF
few	TRBV6-6	TRBJ2-2	TRBD1	TGTGCCAGCAGTTTCTTCATGACAGGGACGAACACCGGGGAGCTGTTTTTT	CASSFFMTGTNTGELFF
NA	TRBV11-2	TRBJ2-3	NA	TGTGCCAGCAGCAAAGGGGCGCTAGCGTCTAGCACAGATACGCAGTATTTT	CASSKGALASSTDTQYF
few	TRBV20-1	TRBJ1-4	NA	TGCAGTGCCCGTTCGGGGGCCGATGAAAAACTGTTTTTT	CSARSGADEKLFF
NA	TRBV20-1	TRBJ2-3	TRBD2	TGCAGTGCTAGTGGGATAGCGGGGGCCAGCACAGATACGCAGTATTTT	CSASGIAGASTDTQYF
NA	TRBV5-1	TRBJ2-1	TRBD2	TGCGCCAGCAGCCCCGGACTAGCGGGGGTTAGTGAGCAGTTCTTC	CASSPGLAGVSEQFF
many	TRBV18	TRBJ2-3	NA	TGTGCCAGCTCACACAGGGACGGGGGCGGCACAGATACGCAGTATTTT	CASSHRDGGGTDTQYF
few	TRBV29-1	TRBJ1-1	NA	TGCAGCGGGGGTCGGGGACCTGAAGCTTTCTTT	CSGGRGPEAFF
many	TRBV6-2/TRBV6-3	TRBJ2-7	NA	TGTGCCAGCACCCCGAGGTCCAGCTCCTACGAGCAGTACTTC	CASTPRSSSYEQYF
few	TRBV9	TRBJ2-1	NA	TGTGCCAGCAGCGTAAGGGAAGGGACCCAAGGCTACAATGAGCAGTTCTTC	CASSVREGTQGYNEQFF
NA	TRBV28	TRBJ1-2	NA	TGTGCCAGCAGTAGACTAACCGGCTACACCTTC	CASSRLTGYTF
NA	TRBV30	TRBJ1-1	NA	TGTGCCTTATCCGGGACAATTATGGCTGAAGCTTTCTTT	CALSGTIMAEAFF
few	TRBV28	TRBJ2-7	NA	TGTGCCAGCAGTTTGTCAGGGTTCGGATACGAGCAGTACTTC	CASSLSGFGYEQYF
few	TRBV12-3/TRBV12-4	TRBJ1-2	NA	TGTGCCAGCAGTTTCGTGAAGGGGAACTATGGCTACACCTTC	CASSFVKGNYGYTF
few	TRBV2	TRBJ2-7	NA	TGTGCCAGCAGGGGGGGGACAGGACCCTACGAGCAGTACTTC	CASRGGTGPYEQYF
NA	TRBV5-4	TRBJ2-1	TRBD2	TGTGCCAGCAGCACCGGGACTAGCGGGGGGAATGAGCAGTTCTTC	CASSTGTSGGNEQFF
NA	TRBV10-2	TRBJ2-2	TRBD2	TGCGCCAGCAGCGTCGGGAGGGTCCCCGGGGAGCTGTTTTTT	CASSVGRVPGELFF
NA	TRBV12-3/TRBV12-4	TRBJ2-5	NA	TGTGCCAGCAGCCCTGGTCGTAAAGAGACCCAGTACTTC	CASSPGRKETQYF
NA	TRBV6-5	TRBJ1-6	NA	TGTGCCAGCACCTCGCGTGGGGCTGGTACACCCCTCCACTTT	CASTSRGAGTPLHF
many	TRBV29-1	TRBJ2-7	TRBD1	TGCAGCGCCCGCGGCAGGGGGCAGGTCTCCTACGAGCAGTACTTC	CSARGRGQVSYEQYF
NA	TRBV5-1	TRBJ2-7	NA	TGCGCCAGCAGCGGGGGACCGACCTACGAGCAGTACTTC	CASSGGPTYEQYF
NA	TRBV7-9	TRBJ1-6	NA	TGTGCCAGCAGCTTAGGTGGACCAGAACAGGGCGCACCCCTCCACTTT	CASSLGGPEQGAPLHF
few	TRBV7-2	TRBJ2-1	TRBD1	TGTGCCAGCAGTCCCCGACAGGGTGGGAACAATGAGCAGTTCTTC	CASSPRQGGNNEQFF
many	TRBV7-2	TRBJ2-5	NA	TGTGCCAGCAGCCCAAGTGGCCGGGATTCTATGACCCGGACCCAGTACTTC	CASSPSGRDSMTRTQYF
few	TRBV6-1	TRBJ1-5	NA	TGTGCCAGCAACACATCCCCGGGGGACGGCAATCAGCCCCAGCATTTT	CASNTSPGDGNQPQHF
many	TRBV3-1	TRBJ2-5	NA	TGTGCCAGCAGAGTAGGGGGGCAAGAGACCCAGTACTTC	CASRVGGQETQYF
many	TRBV12-3/TRBV12-4	TRBJ2-1	TRBD2	TGTGCCAGCAATCCTCCGGGACTAGCGGGGGCAGGTGAGCAGTTCTTC	CASNPPGLAGAGEQFF
NA	TRBV6-2/TRBV6-3	TRBJ2-2	TRBD2	TGTGCCAGCAGTTACCGGGCTAGCGGGGCCCTACCCGGGGAGCTGTTTTTT	CASSYRASGALPGELFF
few	TRBV28	TRBJ1-5	NA	TGTGCCAGCAGTCTCAGGGATTGGTATGGCAATCAGCCCCAGCATTTT	CASSLRDWYGNQPQHF
NA	TRBV11-3	TRBJ2-1	NA	TGTGCCAGGAGCTCGGGGTTCTACAATGAGCAGTTCTTC	CARSSGFYNEQFF
NA	TRBV27	TRBJ2-2	NA	TGTGCCAGCAGTTTTTACCGCACCGGGGAGCTGTTTTTT	CASSFYRTGELFF
NA	TRBV15	TRBJ2-7	NA	TGTGCCACCAGCAGAGAGGGACCGACCTACGAGCAGTACTTC	CATSREGPTYEQYF
many	TRBV7-6	TRBJ2-1	NA	TGTGCCAGCAGCTTAGGGACCCCGAGCTCCTACAATGAGCAGTTCTTC	CASSLGTPSSYNEQFF
NA	TRBV9	TRBJ2-1	NA	TGTGCCAGCAGCGTAGGGCAGGGGGGCAGCTCCTACAATGAGCAGTTCTTC	CASSVGQGGSSYNEQFF
few	TRBV7-2	TRBJ2-6	NA	TGTGCCAGCAGCTCAGGGGCTGGGGCCAACGTCCTGACTTTC	CASSSGAGANVLTF
NA	TRBV11-2	TRBJ2-2	NA	TGTGCCAGCAGCTTAGCCGGGAAGAACACCGGGGAGCTGTTTTTT	CASSLAGKNTGELFF
NA	TRBV2	TRBJ1-6	TRBD1	TGTGCCAGCAGTCCTACAGGGGGGCAGTCTTCCTATAATTCACCCCTCCACTTT	CASSPTGGQSSYNSPLHF
few	TRBV20-1	TRBJ2-1	TRBD2	TGCAGTGCCTCCGCCATAGCGGGGGGGACATACAATGAGCAGTTCTTC	CSASAIAGGTYNEQFF
many	TRBV3-1	TRBJ2-1	NA	TGTGCCAGCCGGGAGCGTAGCTCCTACAATGAGCAGTTCTTC	CASRERSSYNEQFF